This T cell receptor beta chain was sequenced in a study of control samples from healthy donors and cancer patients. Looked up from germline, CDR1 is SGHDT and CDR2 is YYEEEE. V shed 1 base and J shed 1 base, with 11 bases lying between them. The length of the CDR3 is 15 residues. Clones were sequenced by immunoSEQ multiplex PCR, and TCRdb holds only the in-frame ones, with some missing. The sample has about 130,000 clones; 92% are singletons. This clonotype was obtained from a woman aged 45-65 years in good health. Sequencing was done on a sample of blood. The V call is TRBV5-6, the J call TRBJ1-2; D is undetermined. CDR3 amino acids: CASSLFVAINYGYTF. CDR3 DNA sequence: TGTGCCAGCAGCTTGTTTGTCGCTATTAACTATGGCTACACCTTC.